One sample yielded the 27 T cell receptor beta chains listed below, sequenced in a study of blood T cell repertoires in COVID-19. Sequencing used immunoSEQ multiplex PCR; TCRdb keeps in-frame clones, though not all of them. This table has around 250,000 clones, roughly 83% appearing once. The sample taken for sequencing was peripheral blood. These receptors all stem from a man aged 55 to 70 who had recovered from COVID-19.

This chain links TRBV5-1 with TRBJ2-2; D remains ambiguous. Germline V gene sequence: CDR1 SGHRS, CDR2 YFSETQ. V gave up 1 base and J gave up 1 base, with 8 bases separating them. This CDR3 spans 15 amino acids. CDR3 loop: CASSLWPGNTGELFF. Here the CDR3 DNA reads TGCGCCAGCAGCTTGTGGCCGGGGAACACCGGGGAGCTGTTTTTT.

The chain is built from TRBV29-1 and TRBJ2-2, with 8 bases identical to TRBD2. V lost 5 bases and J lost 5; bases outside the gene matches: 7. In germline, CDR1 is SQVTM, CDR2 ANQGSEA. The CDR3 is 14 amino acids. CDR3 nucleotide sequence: TGCAGCGTTTCAGCGGGGGCGGGAACCGGGGAGCTGTTTTTT. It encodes CSVSAGAGTGELFF.

The CDR3 region is CASRTGQGGTGELFF. As DNA, the CDR3 is TGTGCCAGCAGGACCGGACAGGGGGGCACCGGGGAGCTGTTTTTT. The rearrangement uses TRBV2 and TRBJ2-2; 10 bases map to TRBD1. Trimming removed 6 bases from V and 4 bases from J; junction bases left unmatched: 5. In germline, CDR1 is SNHLY, CDR2 FYNNEI. The CDR3 totals 15 residues.

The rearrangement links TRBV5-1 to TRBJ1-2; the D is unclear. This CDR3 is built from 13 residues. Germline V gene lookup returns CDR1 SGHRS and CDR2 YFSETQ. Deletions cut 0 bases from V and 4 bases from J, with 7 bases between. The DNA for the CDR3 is TGCGCCAGCAGCTTGGATCCTGTCTATGGCTACACCTTC. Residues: CASSLDPVYGYTF.

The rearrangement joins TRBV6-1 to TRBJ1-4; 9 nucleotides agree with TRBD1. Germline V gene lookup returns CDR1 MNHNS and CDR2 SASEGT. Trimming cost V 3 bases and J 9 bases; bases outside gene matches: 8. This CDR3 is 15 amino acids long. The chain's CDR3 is CASSERVTGGQKLFF. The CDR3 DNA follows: TGTGCCAGCAGTGAGAGGGTGACAGGGGGGCAAAAACTGTTTTTT.

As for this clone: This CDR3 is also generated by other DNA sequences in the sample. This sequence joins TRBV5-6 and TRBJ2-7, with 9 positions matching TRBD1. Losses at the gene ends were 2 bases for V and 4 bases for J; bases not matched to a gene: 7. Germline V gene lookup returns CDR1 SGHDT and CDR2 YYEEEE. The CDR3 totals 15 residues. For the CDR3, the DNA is TGTGCCAGCAGCTTCCGCGGGACAGGGAGTTACGAGCAGTACTTC. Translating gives CASSFRGTGSYEQYF. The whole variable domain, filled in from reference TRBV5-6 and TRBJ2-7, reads DAGVTQSPTHLIKTRGQQVTLRCSPKSGHDTVSWYQQALGQGPQFIFQYYEEEERQRGNFPDRFSGHQFPNYSSELNVNALLLGDSALYLCASSFRGTGSYEQYFGPGTRLTVT.

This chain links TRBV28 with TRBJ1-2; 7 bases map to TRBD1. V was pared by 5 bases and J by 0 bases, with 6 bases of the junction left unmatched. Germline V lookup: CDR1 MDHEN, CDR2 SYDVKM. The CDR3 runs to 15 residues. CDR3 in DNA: TGTGCCAGCAGTCCAGCTGGGACAGCTAACTATGGCTACACCTTC. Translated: CASSPAGTANYGYTF.

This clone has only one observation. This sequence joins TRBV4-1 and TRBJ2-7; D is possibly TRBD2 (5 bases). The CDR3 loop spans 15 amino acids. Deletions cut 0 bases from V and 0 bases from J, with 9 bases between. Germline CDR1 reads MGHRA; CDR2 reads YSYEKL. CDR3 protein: CASSQDWRASYEQYF. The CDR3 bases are TGCGCCAGCAGCCAAGACTGGCGGGCCTCCTACGAGCAGTACTTC.

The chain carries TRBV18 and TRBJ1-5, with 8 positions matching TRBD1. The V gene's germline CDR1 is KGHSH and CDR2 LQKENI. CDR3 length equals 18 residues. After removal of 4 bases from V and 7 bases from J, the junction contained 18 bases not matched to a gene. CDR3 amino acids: CASSRRPVDGQGEQPQHF. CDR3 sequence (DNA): TGTGCCAGCTCACGAAGGCCCGTAGACGGACAGGGAGAGCAGCCCCAGCATTTT. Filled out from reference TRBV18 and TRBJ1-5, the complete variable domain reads NAGVMQNPRHLVRRRGQEARLRCSPMKGHSHVYWYRQLPEEGLKFMVYLQKENIIDESGMPKERFSAEFPKEGPSILRIQQVVRGDSAAYFCASSRRPVDGQGEQPQHFGDGTRLSIL.

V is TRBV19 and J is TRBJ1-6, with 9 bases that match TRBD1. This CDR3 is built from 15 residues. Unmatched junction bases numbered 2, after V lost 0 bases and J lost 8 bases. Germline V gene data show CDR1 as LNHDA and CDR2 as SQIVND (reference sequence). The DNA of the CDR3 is TGTGCCAGTAGTATAGATTGGACAGGGGATTCACCCCTCCACTTT. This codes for CASSIDWTGDSPLHF.

CDR3 bases: TGTGCCAGCAGCTCTAGCGGAGCCACAGATACGCAGTATTTT. Encoded protein: CASSSSGATDTQYF. The chain joins TRBV7-2 to TRBJ2-3; 7 positions agree with TRBD2. The CDR3 totals 14 residues. Germline trimming cut 4 bases from V and 2 bases from J; bases unmatched to any gene: 3. Germline V lookup: CDR1 SGHTA, CDR2 FQGNSA. The whole variable domain, filled in from reference TRBV7-2 and TRBJ2-3, reads GAGVSQSPSNKVTEKGKDVELRCDPISGHTALYWYRQSLGQGLEFLIYFQGNSAPDKSGLPSDRFSAERTGGSVSTLTIQRTQQEDSAVYLCASSSSGATDTQYFGPGTRLTVL.

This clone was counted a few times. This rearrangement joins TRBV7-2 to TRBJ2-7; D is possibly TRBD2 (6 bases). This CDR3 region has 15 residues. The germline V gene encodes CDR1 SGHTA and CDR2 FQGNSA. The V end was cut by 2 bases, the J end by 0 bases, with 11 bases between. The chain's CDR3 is CASSLWEAGSYEQYF. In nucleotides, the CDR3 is TGTGCCAGCAGCTTATGGGAGGCGGGCTCCTACGAGCAGTACTTC.

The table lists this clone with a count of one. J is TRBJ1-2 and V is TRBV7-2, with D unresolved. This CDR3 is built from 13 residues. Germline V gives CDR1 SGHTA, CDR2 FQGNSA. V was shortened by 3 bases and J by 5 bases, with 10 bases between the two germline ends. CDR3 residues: CASSFGPGYGYTF. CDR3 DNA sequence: TGTGCCAGCAGCTTCGGACCGGGGTATGGCTACACCTTC.

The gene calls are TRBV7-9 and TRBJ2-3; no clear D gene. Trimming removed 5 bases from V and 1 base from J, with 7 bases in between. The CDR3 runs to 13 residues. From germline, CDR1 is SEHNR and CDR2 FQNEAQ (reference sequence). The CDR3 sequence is CASSTTGTDTQYF. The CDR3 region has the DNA TGTGCCAGCAGCACCACGGGCACAGATACGCAGTATTTT.

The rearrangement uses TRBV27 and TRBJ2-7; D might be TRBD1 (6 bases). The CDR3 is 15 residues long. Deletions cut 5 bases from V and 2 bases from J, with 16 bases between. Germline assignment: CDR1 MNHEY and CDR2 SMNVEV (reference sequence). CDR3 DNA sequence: TGTGCCAGCAGTAATCCGGGACATAATGCCTACGAGCAGTACTTC. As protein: CASSNPGHNAYEQYF.

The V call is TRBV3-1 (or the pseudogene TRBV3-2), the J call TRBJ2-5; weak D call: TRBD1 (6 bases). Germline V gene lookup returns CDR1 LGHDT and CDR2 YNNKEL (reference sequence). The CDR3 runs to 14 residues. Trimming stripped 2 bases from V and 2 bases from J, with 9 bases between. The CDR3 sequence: CASSQRGTQETQYF. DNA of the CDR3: TGTGCCAGCAGCCAAAGGGGGACACAAGAGACCCAGTACTTC.

CDR3 protein: CASSLVTGGPRRYEQYF. The CDR3 nucleotides are TGTGCCAGCAGCTTGGTGACGGGGGGGCCCCGCAGGTACGAGCAGTACTTC. The chain couples TRBV5-6 to TRBJ2-7; the match to TRBD2 covers 8 bases. V shed 0 bases and J 4 bases; nucleotides not matched to a gene: 12. This CDR3 contains 17 residues. Germline CDR1 and CDR2: SGHDT and YYEEEE.

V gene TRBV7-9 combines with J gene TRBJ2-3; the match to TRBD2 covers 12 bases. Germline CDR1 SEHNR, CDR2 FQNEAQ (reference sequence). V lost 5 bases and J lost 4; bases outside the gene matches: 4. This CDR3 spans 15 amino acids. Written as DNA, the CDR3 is TGTGCCAGCAGCCCACTAGCGGGGGGCGCAGATACGCAGTATTTT. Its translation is CASSPLAGGADTQYF.

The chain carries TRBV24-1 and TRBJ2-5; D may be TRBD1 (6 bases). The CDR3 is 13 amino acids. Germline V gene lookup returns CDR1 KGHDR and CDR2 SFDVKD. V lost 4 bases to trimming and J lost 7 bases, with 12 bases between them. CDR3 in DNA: TGTGCCACCAGTGAGGGGGCTCCCAGGACCCAGTACTTC. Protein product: CATSEGAPRTQYF.

The CDR3: CATSDPRDRVETQYF. The CDR3 DNA is TGTGCCACCAGTGATCCCCGGGACAGGGTAGAGACCCAGTACTTC. The chain is built from TRBV24-1 and TRBJ2-5; 9 bases fit TRBD1. Per germline, CDR1 KGHDR and CDR2 SFDVKD. The CDR3 loop spans 15 amino acids. With 3 bases clipped from V and 4 bases from J, the junction kept 5 bases outside the gene matches.

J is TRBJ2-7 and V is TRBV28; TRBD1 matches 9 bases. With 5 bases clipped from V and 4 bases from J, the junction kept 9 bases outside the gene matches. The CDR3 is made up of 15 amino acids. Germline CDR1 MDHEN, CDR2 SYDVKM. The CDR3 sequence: CASSPGAGQGYEQYF. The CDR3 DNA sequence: TGTGCCAGCAGTCCAGGGGCGGGACAGGGATACGAGCAGTACTTC.

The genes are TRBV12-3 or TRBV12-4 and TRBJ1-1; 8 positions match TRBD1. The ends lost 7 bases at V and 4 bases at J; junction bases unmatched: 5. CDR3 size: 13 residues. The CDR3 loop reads CASTADRVTEAFF. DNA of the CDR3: TGTGCCAGCACCGCGGACAGGGTCACTGAAGCTTTCTTT.

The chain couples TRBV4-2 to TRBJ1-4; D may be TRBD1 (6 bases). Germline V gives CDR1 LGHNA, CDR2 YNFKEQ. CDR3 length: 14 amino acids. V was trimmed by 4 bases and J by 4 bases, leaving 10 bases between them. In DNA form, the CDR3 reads TGTGCCAGCAGCCTACAGGGCCTTAATGAAAAACTGTTTTTT. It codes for CASSLQGLNEKLFF.

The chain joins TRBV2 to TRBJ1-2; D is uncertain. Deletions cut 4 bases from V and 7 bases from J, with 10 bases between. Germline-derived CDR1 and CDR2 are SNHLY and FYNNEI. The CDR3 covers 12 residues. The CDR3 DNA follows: TGTGCCAGCAGTGGGCCAGGAATTGGCTACACCTTC. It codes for CASSGPGIGYTF. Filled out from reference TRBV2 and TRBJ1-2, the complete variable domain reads EPEVTQTPSHQVTQMGQEVILRCVPISNHLYFYWYRQILGQKVEFLVSFYNNEISEKSEIFDDQFSVERPDGSNFTLKIRSTKLEDSAMYFCASSGPGIGYTFGSGTRLTVV.

The CDR3 is CASSISGLAAYEQYF. CDR3 DNA sequence: TGTGCCAGTAGTATCTCCGGGCTAGCGGCCTACGAGCAGTACTTC. The chain links TRBV19 to TRBJ2-7, with 7 bases identical to TRBD2. The length of the CDR3 is 15 residues. Germline V gives CDR1 LNHDA, CDR2 SQIVND (reference sequence). The ends lost 3 bases at V and 2 bases at J; junction bases unmatched: 7.

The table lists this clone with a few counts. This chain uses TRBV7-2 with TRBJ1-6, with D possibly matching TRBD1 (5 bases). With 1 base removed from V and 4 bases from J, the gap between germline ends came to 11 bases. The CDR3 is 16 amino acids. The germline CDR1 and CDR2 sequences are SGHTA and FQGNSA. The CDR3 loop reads CASSLGSGIYNSPLHF. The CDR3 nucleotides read TGTGCCAGCAGCTTAGGTTCAGGGATATATAATTCACCCCTCCACTTT.

The CDR3 DNA is TGTGCCAGCGCTGACAGCGCATATAATTCACCCCTCCACTTT. Protein: CASADSAYNSPLHF. V usage is TRBV6-1 and J usage is TRBJ1-6; TRBD1 might be the D (5 bases). Trimming cost V 8 bases and J 4 bases, with 12 bases left between them. Germline CDR1 MNHNS, CDR2 SASEGT. The CDR3 covers 14 residues.